The sample holds a few counts of the clone carrying this TCR beta chain. This specimen belongs to a study of identical twins. TCRdb reprocessed the 5' RACE reads via MiXCR and lists one record per CDR3 protein. Among approximately 700,000 distinct CDR3 sequences listed, 5.5% to 6.5% were seen once. This CDR3 is 14 amino acids long. Per germline, CDR1 DFQATT and CDR2 SNEGSKA (reference sequence). Trimming left V 8 bases short and J 0 bases short, with 16 bases between. V usage is TRBV20-1 and J usage is TRBJ2-5, with D uncertain. The specimen was naive T cells sorted from blood. The sequence was obtained from a man between 18 and 35 years old in good health. Here the CDR3 reads CSPLPPDHQETQYF. CDR3 DNA sequence: TGCAGTCCCCTCCCCCCGGACCACCAAGAGACCCAGTACTTC.